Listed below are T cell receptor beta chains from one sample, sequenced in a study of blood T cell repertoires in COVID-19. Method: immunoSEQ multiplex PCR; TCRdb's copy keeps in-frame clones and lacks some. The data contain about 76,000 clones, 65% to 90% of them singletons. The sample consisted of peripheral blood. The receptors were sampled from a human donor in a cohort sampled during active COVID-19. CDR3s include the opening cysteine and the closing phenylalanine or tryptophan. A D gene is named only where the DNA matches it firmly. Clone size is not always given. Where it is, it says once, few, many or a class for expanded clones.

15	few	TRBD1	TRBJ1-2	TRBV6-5	CASSVAGTANYGYTF	TGTGCCAGCAGCGTAGCCGGGACAGCTAACTATGGCTACACCTTC
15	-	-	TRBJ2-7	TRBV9	CASSEGTVVSGEQYF	TGTGCCAGCAGCGAGGGAACGGTCGTTAGCGGAGAGCAGTACTTC
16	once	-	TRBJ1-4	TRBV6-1	CASSEAPRGFEEKLFF	TGTGCCAGCAGTGAAGCACCTCGGGGGTTTGAAGAAAAACTGTTTTTT
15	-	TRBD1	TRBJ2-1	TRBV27	CASSPDRVGNNEQFF	TGTGCCAGCAGTCCAGACAGGGTGGGAAACAATGAGCAGTTCTTC
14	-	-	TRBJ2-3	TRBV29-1	CSVETGRLTDTQYF	TGCAGCGTTGAAACCGGCAGGCTCACAGATACGCAGTATTTT
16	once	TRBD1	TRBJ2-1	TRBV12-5	CASGNRGTGKNNEQFF	TGTGCTAGTGGGAACCGGGGGACAGGCAAGAACAATGAGCAGTTCTTC
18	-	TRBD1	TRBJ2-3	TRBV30	CAWNSDRGSLGRDHTQYF	TGTGCCTGGAACTCGGACAGGGGCTCTCTCGGCAGGGACCATACGCAGTATTTT
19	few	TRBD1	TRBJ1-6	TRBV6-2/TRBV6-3	CASSYPRDRGSSFDSPLHF	TGTGCCAGCAGTTACCCCCGGGACAGGGGGTCGTCATTTGATTCACCCCTCCACTTT
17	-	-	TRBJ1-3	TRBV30	CAWSETGYRRSGNTIYF	TGTGCCTGGAGTGAAACAGGGTATCGGCGGTCTGGAAACACCATATATTTT
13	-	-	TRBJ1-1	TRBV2	CASMRAVNTEAFF	TGTGCCAGCATGAGGGCGGTGAACACTGAAGCTTTCTTT
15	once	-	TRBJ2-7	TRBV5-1	CASSPAEPGGIQQYF	TGCGCCAGCAGCCCAGCGGAACCCGGAGGCATCCAGCAGTACTTC
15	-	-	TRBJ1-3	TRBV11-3	CASSPGAAQWNTIYF	TGTGCCAGCAGCCCAGGGGCAGCCCAGTGGAACACCATATATTTT
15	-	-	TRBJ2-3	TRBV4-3	CASSQDPGYTDTQYF	TGCGCCAGCAGCCAAGATCCGGGGTATACAGATACGCAGTATTTT
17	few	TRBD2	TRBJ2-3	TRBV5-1	CASSWPIAGGSTDTQYF	TGCGCCAGCAGCTGGCCTATAGCGGGAGGGAGCACAGATACGCAGTATTTT
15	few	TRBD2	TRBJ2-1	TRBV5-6	CASSFSGGLGNEQFF	TGTGCCAGCAGCTTTAGCGGGGGGCTCGGGAATGAGCAGTTCTTC
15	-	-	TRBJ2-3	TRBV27	CASSLGGGGTDTQYF	TGTGCCAGCAGTTTAGGAGGGGGGGGCACAGATACGCAGTATTTT